The source of this TCR beta chain is a study of T cells expressing NK-cell markers. The wider study: Underlying the TCR beta repertoires were sorted CD3+CD56+NKG2C+, CD3+CD56+NKG2C- and CD3+CD56-NKG2C+ T cells. Seven donors tested HCMV-seropositive and one tested seronegative among the eight sequenced.

Libraries used 5'RACE template switching adding universal primer site and UMIs. TCRdb re-called the 5' RACE reads, yielding one record per CDR3 amino acid sequence without DNA. The table lists about 460,000 distinct CDR3 sequences. From germline, CDR1 is SEHNR and CDR2 FQNEAQ (reference sequence). CDR3 size: 14 residues. On this clonotype itself: Antigen unknown.

General study findings and limits: In a handful of donors, dominant CD3+CD56+NKG2C+ clones formed 1.0-7.0% of CD8+ cells.

The rearrangement links TRBV7-9 to TRBJ1-3; TCRdb's assignment of TRBD1 cannot be checked, as there is no DNA. The source material was blood T cells: a sorted CD56 or NKG2C T cell subset, CD4+ or CD8+ T cells, or bulk PBMC T cells (not recorded which). The TCR was taken from a woman aged 45-59 years in good health. CDR3 sequence reads: CASDRGFDGNTIYF.